This T cell receptor beta chain is drawn from a study of patients and donors after allogeneic stem cell transplantation (dated by TCRdb to 2018 to 2020). The method was RT-PCR. The reads were generated on a NextSeq 550. TCRdb ran its own pipeline on the public reads, namely fastp trimming at Q25 and MiXCR clone calling, and kept in-frame beta chains. All rows with the same CDR3 protein become a single entry with the most common DNA and genes. The sample records about a million distinct CDR3 sequences, roughly 18% of which are singletons. Together, the top ten hold roughly 6.4% of the sample. As for this clonotype: Its antigen specificity is not known. Base qualities were left out, and no much larger clone turns up one base away.

V lost 6 bases and J lost 13 bases; the stretch between them is 22 bases long. The germline V gene encodes CDR1 MNHNS and CDR2 SASEGT. The CDR3 holds 14 amino acids from the cysteine to the phenylalanine. The read is trimmed to its CDR3 DNA, 42 bases read in frame from base 1. Specimen: blood, either unsorted or a sorted T cell fraction (not recorded which). The source of this sequence is a human donor who was either an allogeneic HSCT recipient or a stem cell or donor lymphocyte infusion donor (not recorded which). It is not recorded whose cells these are; they may come from a transplant donor. The rearrangement combines TRBV6-1 with TRBJ2-1, and the D gene may be TRBD2, 7 bases matching. The DNA reads as follows: TGTGCCAGCAGCCCGGAAACAGGGAGGGGACTTCAGTTCTTC. It codes for CASSPETGRGLQFF.